This T cell receptor beta chain appears in the sequencing data of a study of cytomegalovirus exposure and HLA in healthy donors. Findings and limits, study-wide: A later analysis showed TCR association rates differing by HLA locus, peaking at DRB1 and lowest at HLA-C. HLA allele associations emerged for roughly 17,000 TCR beta sequences in a later analysis, at 0.05 false discovery rate. Links to common viral pathogens appeared, in a later analysis, for several of the most significant clusters.

PCR used 60 Vbeta primers and 13 Jbeta primers. Sequencing was performed with immunoSEQ multiplex PCR; in TCRdb, only in-frame clones are kept and a portion is missing. Among around 85,000 clones listed, roughly 78% were seen once. The CDR3 sequence is 14 residues long. Per germline, CDR1 MNHEY and CDR2 SVGAGI. V gave up 6 bases and J gave up 1 base, with 12 bases separating them. A few counts support this clone. Its antigen is still unknown. The V gene is TRBV6-5, the J gene TRBJ1-1; D possibly corresponds to TRBD1 (5 bases). Sequenced material: PBMCs. This clonotype originated in a man aged 25 to 40 in good health and CMV-seronegative. The CDR3 DNA reads as TGTGCCAGCAGGATGGCAGGGTCGAACACTGAAGCTTTCTTT. It is translated as CASRMAGSNTEAFF.